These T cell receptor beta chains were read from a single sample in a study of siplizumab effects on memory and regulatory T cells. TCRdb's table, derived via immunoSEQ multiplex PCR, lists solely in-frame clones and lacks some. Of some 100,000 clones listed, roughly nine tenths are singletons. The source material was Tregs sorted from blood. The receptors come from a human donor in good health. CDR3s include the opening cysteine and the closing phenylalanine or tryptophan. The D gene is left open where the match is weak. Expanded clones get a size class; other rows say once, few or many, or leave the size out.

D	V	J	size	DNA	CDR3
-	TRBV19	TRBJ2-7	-	TGTGCCAGTAGCCAACTCCGGGGCATCAACCCCTACGAGCAGTACTTC	CASSQLRGINPYEQYF
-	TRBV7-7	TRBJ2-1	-	TGTGCTAGCAGCTTAGATGGGGGGGGGCTAGCGAACTACAATGAGCAGTTCTTC	CASSLDGGGLANYNEQFF
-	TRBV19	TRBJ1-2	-	TGTGCCAGTAAATCCGGGGGCGCTAGTTTCTATGGCTACACCTTC	CASKSGGASFYGYTF
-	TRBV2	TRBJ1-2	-	TGTGCCAGCAGGGATTGGACGCCGACAGAGGGCTACACCTTC	CASRDWTPTEGYTF
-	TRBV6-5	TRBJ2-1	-	TGTGCCAGCAGTTACATGGGGCCCTCTTCCGCCAATGAGCAGTTCTTC	CASSYMGPSSANEQFF
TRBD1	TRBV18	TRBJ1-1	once	TGTGCCAGCTCCGGAGGGGGCTGGGACACTGAAGCTTTCTTT	CASSGGGWDTEAFF
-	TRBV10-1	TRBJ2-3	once	TGCGCCAGCCCAGACAGCATAATTGCCACAGATACGCAGTATTTT	CASPDSIIATDTQYF
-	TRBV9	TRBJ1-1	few	TGTGCCAGCAGGGGAGGGGGCACTGAAGCTTTCTTT	CASRGGGTEAFF
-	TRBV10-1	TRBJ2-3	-	TGCGCCAGCAGTGATTCGGGGCCCGATACGCAGTATTTT	CASSDSGPDTQYF
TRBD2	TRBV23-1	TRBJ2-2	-	TGCGCCAGCAGTCAATCGAGCCCCCTGACTAGCGCCGAGAAAACGAACACCGGGGAGCTGTTTTTT	CASSQSSPLTSAEKTNTGELFF